The rows below give T cell receptor beta chains drawn from one sample of a study of control samples from healthy donors and cancer patients. Only in-frame clones appear in the TCRdb table, and some are missing; sequencing was by immunoSEQ multiplex PCR. The table lists roughly 150,000 clones, about 91% of them singletons. The specimen sequenced was blood. The receptors derive from a young man in good health. CDR3s include the opening cysteine and the closing phenylalanine or tryptophan. D genes are given only for firm matches. Size tells how often a clone was seen (once, few, many) or the class of an expanded clone, and some rows leave it out.

TRBD1,TRBV9,.,TRBJ1-4,CASSLGQGEGEKLFF,TGTGCCAGCAGTCTCGGACAGGGAGAGGGGGAAAAACTGTTTTTT
.,TRBV3-1/TRBV3-2,.,TRBJ1-1,CASSLVLYTEAFF,TGTGCCAGCAGCCTCGTCCTCTACACTGAAGCTTTCTTT
TRBD1,TRBV6-2/TRBV6-3,.,TRBJ2-7,CASSFRDRGSYEQYF,TGTGCCAGCAGTTTCCGGGACAGGGGCTCCTACGAGCAGTACTTC
.,TRBV19,.,TRBJ1-1,CASSPYSELAEAFF,TGTGCCAGTAGTCCCTACTCAGAGTTAGCTGAAGCTTTCTTT
.,TRBV5-6,.,TRBJ1-5,CASSSYGYSNQPQHF,TGTGCCAGCAGCTCCTACGGATATAGCAATCAGCCCCAGCATTTT
TRBD2,TRBV18,.,TRBJ2-3,CASSKLAGGTTDTQYF,TGTGCCAGCTCGAAACTAGCGGGGGGAACCACAGATACGCAGTATTTT
TRBD2,TRBV29-1,.,TRBJ2-1,CSFQRGSEFF,TGCAGCTTCCAGCGGGGTTCGGAGTTCTTC
.,TRBV30,.,TRBJ1-2,CAWSLGRFGGYTF,TGTGCCTGGAGTTTAGGGAGGTTTGGTGGCTACACCTTC
.,TRBV6-6,.,TRBJ1-4,CASSSQTTEKLFF,TGTGCCAGCAGTTCCCAGACCACCGAAAAACTGTTTTTT
.,TRBV5-8,.,TRBJ2-1,CASSLIGGASSYNEQFF,TGTGCCAGCAGCTTGATCGGGGGCGCGAGCTCCTACAATGAGCAGTTCTTC
.,TRBV6-5,.,TRBJ1-1,CATRRQARTEAFF,TGTGCCACTCGTCGGCAGGCCCGCACTGAAGCTTTCTTT
.,TRBV3-1/TRBV3-2,once,TRBJ2-3,CASSQDEGGGTDTQYF,TGTGCCAGCAGCCAAGATGAGGGGGGAGGCACAGATACGCAGTATTTT
TRBD1,TRBV28,.,TRBJ1-2,CASRPGQGGGGYTF,TGTGCCAGCAGACCGGGACAGGGGGGAGGTGGCTACACCTTC
TRBD2,TRBV2,.,TRBJ2-5,CASSEERGIQETQYF,TGTGCCAGCAGTGAAGAGCGGGGGATCCAAGAGACCCAGTACTTC
TRBD1,TRBV9,.,TRBJ1-6,CASSVEGQNNSPLHF,TGTGCCAGCAGCGTAGAGGGACAGAATAATTCACCCCTCCACTTT
.,TRBV5-1,.,TRBJ2-5,CASTGPRSRETQYF,TGCGCCAGCACCGGTCCTCGGTCGCGAGAGACCCAGTACTTC
TRBD1,TRBV5-1,.,TRBJ2-5,CASSSDRGRETQYF,TGCGCCAGCAGCTCGGACAGGGGCAGGGAGACCCAGTACTTC
.,TRBV19,.,TRBJ1-6,CASSISQDSPLHF,TGTGCCAGTAGTATCAGCCAGGACTCACCCCTCCACTTT
TRBD1,TRBV5-5,.,TRBJ1-4,CASSLSLGQPNEKLFF,TGTGCCAGCAGCTTGTCTCTGGGACAGCCAAATGAAAAACTGTTTTTT
.,TRBV12-3/TRBV12-4,.,TRBJ1-1,CASSLRNTEAFF,TGTGCCAGCAGCCTCCGGAACACTGAAGCTTTCTTT
TRBD1,TRBV6-1,.,TRBJ1-2,CASSGGQGGLNYGYTF,TGTGCCAGCAGTGGGGGACAGGGGGGACTTAACTATGGCTACACCTTC
.,TRBV7-8,.,TRBJ2-3,CASSLETPTSTDTQYF,TGTGCCAGCAGCTTAGAGACACCTACTAGCACAGATACGCAGTATTTT
.,TRBV28,.,TRBJ1-5,CASSFPQGEQPQHF,TGTGCCAGCAGTTTCCCACAGGGAGAACAGCCCCAGCATTTT
.,TRBV5-1,.,TRBJ1-6,CASSLGGSHTYNSPLHF,TGCGCCAGCAGCTTGGGTGGCAGTCACACCTATAATTCACCCCTCCACTTT
.,TRBV14,.,TRBJ1-1,CASSQEVFTEAFF,TGTGCCAGCAGCCAAGAGGTTTTCACTGAAGCTTTCTTT
TRBD1,TRBV24-1,.,TRBJ2-7,CATSEADRGEQYF,TGTGCCACCAGTGAGGCCGACAGGGGCGAGCAGTACTTC
TRBD1,TRBV5-4,.,TRBJ1-2,CASSETGGADGYTF,TGTGCCAGCAGCGAAACAGGGGGCGCGGATGGCTACACCTTC
.,TRBV6-5,.,TRBJ1-1,CASSFTGSPEAFF,TGTGCCAGCAGTTTCACAGGGTCCCCTGAAGCTTTCTTT
.,TRBV7-2,.,TRBJ1-1,CASSFLDRNTEAFF,TGTGCCAGCAGCTTCCTGGACAGGAACACTGAAGCTTTCTTT
TRBD2,TRBV28,.,TRBJ2-1,CASMKLAGGYNEQFF,TGTGCCAGCATGAAACTAGCGGGGGGGTACAATGAGCAGTTCTTC
.,TRBV19,.,TRBJ2-3,CASSSGDTDTQYF,TGTGCCAGTAGTTCGGGGGACACAGATACGCAGTATTTT
TRBD1,TRBV7-9,.,TRBJ1-6,CASRFTGGRSYNSPLHF,TGTGCCAGCAGGTTCACAGGGGGTCGGTCCTATAATTCACCCCTCCACTTT
.,TRBV30,once,TRBJ1-3,CAVNTIYF,TGTGCCGTAAACACCATATATTTT
TRBD2,TRBV28,.,TRBJ2-3,CASSSSGGAGGTDTQYF,TGTGCCAGCAGTTCTAGCGGGGGGGCCGGAGGCACAGATACGCAGTATTTT
.,TRBV6-4,.,TRBJ1-6,CASSAGDRGNSPLHF,TGTGCCAGCAGTGCCGGGGACCGAGGTAATTCACCCCTCCACTTT
TRBD2,TRBV7-8,.,TRBJ2-6,CASSLARGVVSGANVLTF,TGTGCCAGCAGCTTAGCCCGGGGGGTGGTTTCTGGGGCCAACGTCCTGACTTTC
.,TRBV19,.,TRBJ2-7,CASSPHNRRDYEQYF,TGTGCCAGTAGTCCCCACAACAGGAGAGACTACGAGCAGTACTTC
TRBD1,TRBV20-1,.,TRBJ1-2,CSAGGWDRGNYGYTF,TGCAGTGCTGGTGGGTGGGACAGGGGTAACTATGGCTACACCTTC
.,TRBV11-2,.,TRBJ1-1,CASSLDSQDYNTEAFF,TGTGCCAGCAGCTTAGACTCTCAGGACTATAACACTGAAGCTTTCTTT
.,TRBV6-6,.,TRBJ2-2,CASSPGTRYTGELFF,TGTGCCAGCAGTCCCGGGACCAGATACACCGGGGAGCTGTTTTTT
.,TRBV5-8,.,TRBJ2-6,CASSLGRGWSGTGANVLTF,TGTGCCAGCAGCTTGGGCAGGGGCTGGTCAGGGACTGGGGCCAACGTCCTGACTTTC
.,TRBV2,.,TRBJ2-7,CASSSWRSGTDEQYF,TGTGCCAGCAGTTCCTGGAGGAGCGGGACAGACGAGCAGTACTTC
.,TRBV27,.,TRBJ2-3,CASSLIGHSTDTQYF,TGTGCCAGCAGTTTAATCGGACACTCCACAGATACGCAGTATTTT
.,TRBV7-9,few,TRBJ2-7,CASSLTGYEQYF,TGTGCCAGCAGCTTAACAGGCTACGAGCAGTACTTC